Detailed here is one TCR beta chain. Its antigen is still unknown. The entry originates in a study of blood T cell dynamics during melanoma immunotherapy. Study context: Patients with metastatic melanoma got pembrolizumab or nivolumab-ipilimumab as first-line care.

Study results and caveats: Disease-control patients' PBMC repertoires became either more clonal or more diverse at W3.

The method was immunoSEQ multiplex PCR; TCRdb's version includes in-frame clones alone and lacks a portion of them. The sample comprises approximately 10,000 clones, approximately 90% of which are singletons, and roughly 9.8% rests with the top ten. Germline V gives CDR1 MNHNS, CDR2 SASEGT. The CDR3 consists of 11 residues. V lost 4 bases to trimming and J lost 3 bases, with 4 bases between them. The time point here: pre-treatment baseline. Samples come from before therapy and from week 3 after the first blockade cycle. Disease control meant complete response, partial response or stable disease at 12 weeks.

This rearrangement joins TRBV6-1 to TRBJ2-7; D uncertain. This TCR was recovered from a human donor with melanoma. This material consisted of blood, taken from a patient treated with checkpoint blockade. CDR3 sequence reads: CASSAYYEQYF. CDR3 sequence (DNA): TGTGCCAGCAGTGCTTACTACGAGCAGTACTTC.